This T cell receptor (beta chain) stems from a study of response to subunit inactivated influenza vaccine. General study findings and limits: Only a handful of new T cells, the authors suggested, are recruited with each seasonal influenza vaccination.

TCRdb recomputed calls from the RT-PCR reads with MiXCR, one row per CDR3 protein. Here the sample spans 560,000 or so distinct CDR3 sequences, 7.6% being singletons. Notes on this clonotype: Antigen: not known.

Per the germline V gene, CDR1 is LGHNA and CDR2 is YSLEER. Deletions cut 0 bases from V and 4 bases from J, with 7 bases between. The CDR3 extends over 13 amino acids. This sequence joins TRBV4-3 and TRBJ2-7, with D hard to call. This TCR was recovered from a man in his fifties or sixties who received an inactivated influenza vaccine. The material was PBMCs from blood, obtained around 25 months after vaccination. CDR3 loop: CASSQELDYEQYF. DNA for the CDR3: TGCGCCAGCAGCCAAGAACTGGATTACGAGCAGTACTTC.